This T cell receptor (beta chain) was profiled in a study of T cell responses to AZD1222 COVID-19 vaccine. Assay: immunoSEQ multiplex PCR; the TCRdb copy retains only in-frame clones and omits some. Among fewer than 150,000 clones listed, around 82% were seen once. This clone has only one observation. The ends were cut back, 3 bases at V and 8 bases at J, with 5 bases in the middle. The germline CDR1 and CDR2 sequences are LNHDA and SQIVND (reference sequence). The CDR3 consists of 11 residues. This TCR was recovered from an adult in good health. The specimen comprised peripheral blood, sampled on day 0 of AZD1222 vaccination. The genes are TRBV19 and TRBJ2-1; D uncertain. CDR3 region: CASSIDYEQFF. Written as DNA, the CDR3 is TGTGCCAGTAGTATTGACTATGAGCAGTTCTTC.